This passage covers 20 T cell receptor beta chains from one sample sequenced in a study of cytotoxic CD8 clonotypes in ibrutinib-treated CLL. The assay was immunoSEQ multiplex PCR, and TCRdb's table has in-frame clones only and misses some. Counted here are about 39,000 clones, approximately 71% occurring once; the ten biggest clones make up about 7%. Material: PBMCs, obtained at disease progression, from a patient treated with ibrutinib. These TCRs come from a human donor with chronic lymphocytic leukemia.

This clone has only a few counts. The rearrangement links TRBV6-1 to TRBJ2-2; the D is unclear. The CDR3 is 15 amino acids. V was pared by 4 bases and J by 0 bases, with 9 bases between. Germline V gene sequence: CDR1 MNHNS, CDR2 SASEGT. The CDR3 bases are TGTGCCAGCAGTGCCCAGATCACGAACACCGGGGAGCTGTTTTTT. It yields the protein CASSAQITNTGELFF.

This chain links TRBV11-3 with TRBJ1-5; D remains unclear. This CDR3 comprises 16 residues. Trimming stripped 1 base from V and 3 bases from J, with 13 bases between. Germline CDR1 reads SGHNT; CDR2 reads YENEEA. CDR3 amino acids: CASSLGARADNQPQHF. The CDR3 DNA reads TGTGCCAGCAGCTTAGGGGCTAGGGCGGACAATCAGCCCCAGCATTTT.

The chain has TRBV11-2 and TRBJ1-3, with D uncertain. V was pared by 3 bases and J by 0 bases, with 12 bases between. CDR3 size: 16 residues. CDR1 SGHAT and CDR2 FQNNGV come from the germline V gene. CDR3 loop: CASSFYEAVSGNTIYF. CDR3 coding DNA: TGTGCCAGCAGCTTCTATGAGGCAGTCTCTGGAAACACCATATATTTT.

The gene calls are TRBV30 and TRBJ2-1, with D hard to call. The V gene's germline CDR1 is GTSNPN and CDR2 SVGIG (reference sequence). The V gene lost 3 bases and the J gene lost 8 bases, with 8 bases spanning the gap. CDR3 length: 11 residues. CDR3 DNA sequence: TGTGCCTGGAGCGATTATGATGAGCAGTTCTTC. Its protein is CAWSDYDEQFF.

The chain combines TRBV20-1 with TRBJ1-2; D is uncertain. Per the germline V gene, CDR1 is DFQATT and CDR2 is SNEGSKA (reference sequence). This CDR3 is built from 11 residues. V was pared by 3 bases and J by 9 bases, with 11 bases between. The CDR3 spells CSASRADSYTF. The DNA for the CDR3 is TGCAGTGCTAGTCGCGCTGATAGCTACACCTTC.

This chain connects TRBV11-3 to TRBJ2-5, with TRBD1 as a possible D gene (6 bases). The CDR3 is 15 amino acids. CDR1 and CDR2 from the germline V gene are SGHNT and YENEEA. Trimming stripped 1 base from V and 5 bases from J, with 14 bases between. Here the CDR3 DNA reads TGTGCCAGCAGCTTAGGCGGCAGGGGATCGGAGACCCAGTACTTC. This translates into CASSLGGRGSETQYF.

The chain combines TRBV25-1 with TRBJ2-3; D is perhaps TRBD2 (6 bases). Germline assignment: CDR1 MGHDK and CDR2 SYGVNS. V gave up 10 bases and J gave up 8 bases, with 16 bases separating them. The CDR3 totals 12 residues. CDR3 sequence: CATVGGGTTQYF. The CDR3 DNA sequence: TGTGCCACCGTGGGAGGCGGGACTACGCAGTATTTT.

The V and J genes are TRBV11-2 and TRBJ2-1, with D possibly called TRBD1 or TRBD2 (6 bases each). The V end lost 8 bases, the J end lost 8 bases, and 22 bases lay between the germline ends. The CDR3 runs to 15 residues. Per germline, CDR1 SGHAT and CDR2 FQNNGV. DNA of the CDR3: TGTGCCAGCGGGGGCCAGGGACTCCCGGTCGATGAGCAGTTCTTC. Its translation is CASGGQGLPVDEQFF.

This chain links TRBV28 with TRBJ2-7; no clear D gene. Germline V gene data show CDR1 as MDHEN and CDR2 as SYDVKM. Trimming pared 2 bases from V and 5 bases from J, leaving 10 bases between. The CDR3 is 13 amino acids. The CDR3 nucleotides read TGTGCCAGCAGTTTACTCGCGGTTCACGAGCAGTACTTC. It encodes CASSLLAVHEQYF.

This chain links TRBV4-3 with TRBJ1-6; D possibly corresponds to TRBD1 (6 bases). There are 15 residues in the CDR3. Germline values: CDR1 LGHNA, CDR2 YSLEER. V shed 0 bases and J shed 7 bases, with 10 bases lying between them. CDR3 loop: CASSQDRTENSPLHF. CDR3 sequence (DNA): TGCGCCAGCAGCCAAGACCGGACAGAGAATTCACCCCTCCACTTT.

This clone turned up a few times. The chain employs TRBV11-2 and TRBJ2-7, with D perhaps TRBD2 (6 bases). The ends were cut back, 1 base at V and 3 bases at J, with 10 bases in the middle. The germline gives CDR1 SGHAT, CDR2 FQNNGV. CDR3 length: 14 residues. The CDR3 nucleotides read TGTGCCAGCAGCTTAGTTACTAGCATCTACGAGCAGTACTTC. Translation gives CASSLVTSIYEQYF.

This chain links TRBV14 with TRBJ2-1, with 7 bases identical to TRBD1. This CDR3 spans 16 amino acids. V was clipped by 2 bases and J by 4 bases; unmatched bases: 8. Germline CDR1 is SGHDN and CDR2 is FVKESK. The CDR3 region has the DNA TGTGCCAGCAGCCAACCCCGAGGGGGCAAATACAATGAGCAGTTCTTC. It is translated as CASSQPRGGKYNEQFF.

The chain couples TRBV28 to TRBJ2-7; D may be TRBD1 (5 bases). Germline V gives CDR1 MDHEN, CDR2 SYDVKM. V dropped 6 bases and J dropped 3 bases, with 12 bases sitting between them. The CDR3 extends over 13 amino acids. The CDR3 region has the DNA TGTGCCAGCAGCGCAGGGTCTGGCTACGAGCAGTACTTC. This gives the protein CASSAGSGYEQYF.

The chain carries TRBV4-3 and TRBJ1-4; 11 positions match TRBD1. V lost 4 bases to trimming and J lost 3 bases; unmatched junction nucleotides: 4. Germline values: CDR1 LGHNA, CDR2 YSLEER. The CDR3 contains 16 residues. The CDR3 spells CASSLGQGEANEKLFF. The CDR3 nucleotides are TGCGCCAGCAGCCTGGGACAGGGGGAGGCTAATGAAAAACTGTTTTTT.

The V gene is TRBV15, the J gene TRBJ1-2; 7 bases line up with TRBD1. This CDR3 has 15 amino acids. Germline V gives CDR1 LNHNV, CDR2 YYDKDF (reference sequence). Trimming removed 0 bases from V and 3 bases from J; junction bases left unmatched: 4. The CDR3 nucleotides are TGTGCCACCAGCAGAGACGGCAGGGGGGACTATGGCTACACCTTC. Its protein is CATSRDGRGDYGYTF.

J is TRBJ2-3 and V is TRBV5-1; D is perhaps TRBD1 or TRBD2 (6 bases each). CDR3 length equals 17 residues. Deletions cut 1 base from V and 3 bases from J, with 18 bases between. CDR1 is SGHRS, CDR2 YFSETQ, per germline. In DNA form, the CDR3 reads TGCGCCAGCAGCTTGACAGGGTCGGGAGCAGTGACAGATACGCAGTATTTT. Its translation: CASSLTGSGAVTDTQYF.

V usage is TRBV5-6 and J usage is TRBJ2-7; D might be TRBD2 (6 bases). This CDR3 has 16 residues. V was shortened by 2 bases and J by 0 bases, with 15 bases between the two germline ends. The germline CDR1 and CDR2 sequences are SGHDT and YYEEEE. This CDR3 is CASSFPGGTDSYEQYF. CDR3 nucleotides: TGTGCCAGCAGCTTCCCAGGCGGGACGGACTCCTACGAGCAGTACTTC.

This chain uses TRBV11-3 with TRBJ2-7; 7 bases are a match to TRBD1. Trimming cost V 0 bases and J 6 bases; bases outside gene matches: 8. This CDR3 is 15 amino acids long. Germline V gene sequence: CDR1 SGHNT, CDR2 YENEEA. The CDR3 sequence: CASSLDGYRGSEQYF. Written as DNA, the CDR3 is TGTGCCAGCAGCTTAGATGGGTACAGGGGCAGCGAGCAGTACTTC.

V is TRBV4-3 and J is TRBJ1-2; D call uncertain. Germline CDR1 is LGHNA and CDR2 is YSLEER. V shed 3 bases and J shed 2 bases, with 10 bases lying between them. The CDR3 consists of 14 residues. CDR3 loop: CASSHELKNYGYTF. In DNA, the CDR3 is TGCGCCAGCAGCCACGAGTTGAAAAACTATGGCTACACCTTC.

The DNA for the CDR3 is TGTGCCAGCAGCTTAGGCCTAGTTGAGACCCAGTACTTC. This gives the protein CASSLGLVETQYF. The rearrangement links TRBV7-9 to TRBJ2-5, with unresolved D. In germline, CDR1 is SEHNR, CDR2 FQNEAQ (reference sequence). CDR3 length: 13 amino acids. Trimming stripped 1 base from V and 5 bases from J, with 8 bases between.